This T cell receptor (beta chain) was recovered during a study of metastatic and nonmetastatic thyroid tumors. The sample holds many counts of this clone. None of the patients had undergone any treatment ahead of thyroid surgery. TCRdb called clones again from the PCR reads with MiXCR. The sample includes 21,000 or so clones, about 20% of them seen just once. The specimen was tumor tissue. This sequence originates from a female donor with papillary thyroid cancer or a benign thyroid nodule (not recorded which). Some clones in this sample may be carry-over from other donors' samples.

Written as DNA, the CDR3 is TGTGCCAGTAAGCTGGGGCCGAACACCGGGGAGCTGTTTTTT. It translates to CASKLGPNTGELFF. The V gene is TRBV19, the J gene TRBJ2-2, with D possibly TRBD1 on 5 matching bases. Germline V gives CDR1 LNHDA, CDR2 SQIVND (reference sequence). This CDR3 is built from 14 residues. With 7 bases removed from V and 0 bases from J, the gap between germline ends came to 9 bases. Full variable domain (missing parts from reference TRBV19 and TRBJ2-2): DGGITQSPKYLFRKEGQNVTLSCEQNLNHDAMYWYRQDPGQGLRLIYYSQIVNDFQKGDIAEGYSVSREKKESFPLTVTSAQKNPTAFYLCASKLGPNTGELFFGEGSRLTVL.